These T cell receptor beta chains were read from a single sample in a study of radiation and T cells in renal cell carcinoma. TCRdb keeps only in-frame clones here, not all; method: immunoSEQ multiplex PCR. Here the sample spans thousands of clones, roughly 60% being singletons. This material consisted of tumor tissue, taken from a patient whose treatment included radiotherapy and nephrectomy. The receptors come from a woman aged 60-75 years with renal cell carcinoma. CDR3s include the opening cysteine and the closing phenylalanine or tryptophan. Each record gives: CDR3 length, V gene, J gene, clone size, D gene, CDR3 DNA, CDR3 protein. The D gene is left open where the match is weak. Rows give clone size only sometimes, using once, few, many, or a class for an expanded clone.

length: 13; V: TRBV4-1; J: TRBJ1-1; size: -; D: -; DNA: TGCGCCAGCAGTTCAACGGGTAACACTGAAGCTTTCTTT; CDR3: CASSSTGNTEAFF
length: 12; V: TRBV13; J: TRBJ1-1; size: -; D: TRBD1; DNA: TGTGCCAGCAGCCACAGGGGTAATGAAGCTTTCTTT; CDR3: CASSHRGNEAFF
length: 14; V: TRBV18; J: TRBJ2-1; size: -; D: TRBD2; DNA: TGTGCCAGCTCAACCGGGGGGAAAGACAATGAGCAGTTCTTC; CDR3: CASSTGGKDNEQFF
length: 15; V: TRBV6-5; J: TRBJ2-7; size: -; D: TRBD1; DNA: TGTGCCAGCAGGGACAGGGTAGCCGCGATGGGCGAGCAGTACTTC; CDR3: CASRDRVAAMGEQYF
length: 12; V: TRBV19; J: TRBJ2-7; size: -; D: -; DNA: TGTGCCAGCGGTAGGGGGGGCTACGAGCAGTACTTC; CDR3: CASGRGGYEQYF
length: 14; V: TRBV2; J: TRBJ2-7; size: few; D: -; DNA: TGTGCCAGCAACGAAGGGGGGCGGTTCTACGAGCAGTACTTC; CDR3: CASNEGGRFYEQYF
length: 16; V: TRBV11-3; J: TRBJ1-2; size: -; D: -; DNA: TGTGCCAGCAGCTTAGATCGGCCAGGTGGGACTTATGGCTACACCTTC; CDR3: CASSLDRPGGTYGYTF
length: 14; V: TRBV28; J: TRBJ2-7; size: few; D: TRBD1; DNA: TGTGCCAGCAGGAGGGACAGGGGGCGGGGGGAGCAGTACTTC; CDR3: CASRRDRGRGEQYF
length: 14; V: TRBV11-2; J: TRBJ1-1; size: -; D: -; DNA: TGTGCCAGCAGCCCGTGGAGCGGGGACACTGAAGCTTTCTTT; CDR3: CASSPWSGDTEAFF
length: 17; V: TRBV27; J: TRBJ2-7; size: -; D: TRBD2; DNA: TGTGCCAGCAGTCCCTTCACCTTAGCGGGAGGAAACTACGAGCAGTACTTC; CDR3: CASSPFTLAGGNYEQYF
length: 14; V: TRBV5-1; J: TRBJ2-7; size: -; D: -; DNA: TGCGCCAGCAGCTTGGAACTCTTCTCCTACGAGCAGTACTTC; CDR3: CASSLELFSYEQYF
length: 13; V: TRBV4-3; J: TRBJ2-7; size: -; D: -; DNA: TGCGCCAGCAGCCAAGAGGTCTGGGGCGAGCAGTACTTC; CDR3: CASSQEVWGEQYF
length: 17; V: TRBV18; J: TRBJ1-4; size: -; D: -; DNA: TGTGCCAGCTCACCAGGAGGACAATATTCAACTAATGAAAAACTGTTTTTT; CDR3: CASSPGGQYSTNEKLFF
length: 12; V: TRBV10-3; J: TRBJ1-1; size: -; D: -; DNA: TGTGCCATCAAGGAGGGGAACACTGAAGCTTTCTTT; CDR3: CAIKEGNTEAFF
length: 14; V: TRBV4-2; J: TRBJ1-1; size: once; D: -; DNA: TGTGCCAGCAGCCAGACAGGAGCGAACACTGAAGCTTTCTTT; CDR3: CASSQTGANTEAFF